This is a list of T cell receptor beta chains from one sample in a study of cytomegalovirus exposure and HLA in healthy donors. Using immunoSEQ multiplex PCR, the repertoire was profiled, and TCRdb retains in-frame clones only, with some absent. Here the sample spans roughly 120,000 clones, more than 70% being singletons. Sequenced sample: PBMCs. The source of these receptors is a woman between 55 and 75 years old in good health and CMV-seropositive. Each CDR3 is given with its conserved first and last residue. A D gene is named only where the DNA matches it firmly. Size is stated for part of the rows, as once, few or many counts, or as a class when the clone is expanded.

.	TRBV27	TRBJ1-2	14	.	TGTGCCAGCAGTTTATACGGACTGGGCTATGGCTACACCTTC	CASSLYGLGYGYTF
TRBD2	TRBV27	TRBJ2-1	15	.	TGTGCCAGCACGTCAAGCGGGAGCTTCTACAATGAGCAGTTCTTC	CASTSSGSFYNEQFF
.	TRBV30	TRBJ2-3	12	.	TGTGCCTGGATGTCCCCATACAGGGTCGTGTATTTT	CAWMSPYRVVYF
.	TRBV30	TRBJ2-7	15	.	TGTGCCTGGGCTCTCGGGGGAGGAGACGTAGTGGAGCAGTACTTC	CAWALGGGDVVEQYF
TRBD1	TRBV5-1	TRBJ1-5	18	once	TGCGCCAGCAGCTTAGGGACAGAGCCTTTCGGGAGCAATCAGCCCCAGCATTTT	CASSLGTEPFGSNQPQHF
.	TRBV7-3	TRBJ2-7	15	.	TGTGCCAGCAGCTTTCGGGAACGGAATCGCTACGAGCAGTACTTC	CASSFRERNRYEQYF
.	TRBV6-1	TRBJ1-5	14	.	TGTGCCAGCAGTGAATGGGGGGGTTTCAAGCCCCAGCATTTT	CASSEWGGFKPQHF
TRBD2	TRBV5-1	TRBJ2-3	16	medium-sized	TGCGCCAGCAGCTTGATGGCGGGAGGGAACACAGATACGCAGTATTTT	CASSLMAGGNTDTQYF
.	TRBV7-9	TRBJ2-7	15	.	TGTGCCAGCAGCTCCAGCACGACTCGGTCTGTGGAGCAGTACTTC	CASSSSTTRSVEQYF
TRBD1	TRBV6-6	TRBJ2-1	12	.	TGTGCCAGCATGGACAGGCTCAATGAGCAGTTCTTC	CASMDRLNEQFF
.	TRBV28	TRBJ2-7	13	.	TGTGCCAGCAGAAGGGGGGGGGTCAACGAGCAGTACTTC	CASRRGGVNEQYF
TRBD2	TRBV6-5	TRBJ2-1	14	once	TGTGCCAGCACCAGAAAGTCAGTAGCGGGTGAGCAGTTCTTC	CASTRKSVAGEQFF
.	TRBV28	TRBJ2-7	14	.	TGTGCCAGCAGTGCCGGGGTATCATCCTACGAGCAGTACTTC	CASSAGVSSYEQYF
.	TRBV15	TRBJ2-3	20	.	TGTGCCACCAGCAGAGATCTTGGACGGGGTGTACCAAGAAGGGCAGATACGCAGTATTTT	CATSRDLGRGVPRRADTQYF
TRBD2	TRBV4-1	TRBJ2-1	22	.	TGCGCCAGCAGCCACCCGCTTAAACCGCGGACTAGCGGGAGGGAGAGATACAATGAGCAGTTCTTC	CASSHPLKPRTSGRERYNEQFF
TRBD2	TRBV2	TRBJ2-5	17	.	TGTGCCAGCAGTGAAGAACTAGCGGGAGTAGAGGGTCTTGCCCAGTACTTC	CASSEELAGVEGLAQYF
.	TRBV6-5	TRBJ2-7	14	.	TGTGCCAGCAGGGTTATAAGGGGCTCCTACGAGCAGTACTTC	CASRVIRGSYEQYF
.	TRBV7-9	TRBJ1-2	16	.	TGTTCCAGCAGCCCTCAAATTATTACAGGGTGGGGAGGCTACACCTTC	CSSSPQIITGWGGYTF
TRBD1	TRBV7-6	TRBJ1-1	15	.	TGTGCCAGCAGCTTAGGTGACAGGGACCCCTCTGAAGCTTTCTTT	CASSLGDRDPSEAFF
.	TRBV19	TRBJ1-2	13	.	TGTGCCAGTAGTTCGGAGGACTTGATACGCTACACCTTC	CASSSEDLIRYTF
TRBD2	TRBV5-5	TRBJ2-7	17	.	TGTGCCAGCAGCCTCCCCGCCGCAGCGGGAGAGAAGACCGAGCAGTACTTC	CASSLPAAAGEKTEQYF
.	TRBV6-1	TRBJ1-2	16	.	TGTGCCAGCAGTGAAATAGACGAGGGGGTTAGGTATGGCTACACCTTC	CASSEIDEGVRYGYTF
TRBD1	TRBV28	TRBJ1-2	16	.	TGTGCCAGCAGTCCGGTGGGGGCAGGGGGTAACTATGGCTACACCTTC	CASSPVGAGGNYGYTF
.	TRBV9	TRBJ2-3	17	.	TGTGCCAGCAGCGTTACGGGAGGGGGCCTAGGGGCAGATACGCAGTATTTT	CASSVTGGGLGADTQYF
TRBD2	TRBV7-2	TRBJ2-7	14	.	TGTGCCAGCAGCCCTGGCGGGAGCTCCTACGAGCAGTACTTC	CASSPGGSSYEQYF
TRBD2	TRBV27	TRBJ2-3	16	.	TGTGCCACCATGAGTCTAGCGGGCGCCAACACAGATACGCAGTATTTT	CATMSLAGANTDTQYF
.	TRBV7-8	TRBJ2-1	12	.	TGTGCCAGCAGCGGCTGGACAAATGAGCAGTTCTTC	CASSGWTNEQFF